This T cell receptor (beta chain) stems from a study of human T cells and chemical hapten exposure. Regarding the study as a whole: Because they had alopecia, donors may respond immunologically unlike healthy people.

TCRdb called the RACE reads again in MiXCR, with one record for every CDR3 protein. The data hold 300,000 to 450,000 distinct CDR3 sequences, with around 5.5% observed a single time. The germline V gene has CDR1 MNHEY and CDR2 SVGEGT. CDR3 length: 15 residues. Trimming took 4 bases from V and 2 from J, leaving 12 bases between them. The time point is: pre-sensitization, week 0. Treatment in this sample: therapeutic diphenylcyclopropenone sensitization with weekly scalp DPC. People who gave samples had alopecia, were 18 to 70 years old, and were suitable for DPC. This clonotype turned up a few times. The target antigen is unknown.

V gene TRBV6-2 or TRBV6-3 combines with J gene TRBJ1-5, with a possible D match to TRBD1 (5 bases). Source: whole blood, taken in connection with sensitization to the hapten diphenylcyclopropenone (DPC). This receptor was identified in a woman aged 18-29 years with alopecia areata. Some clones in this sample may be carry-over from other donors' samples. As DNA, the CDR3 is TGTGCCAGCAGTTTGAGGTGGGGGGGCAATCAGCCCCAGCATTTT. Protein sequence: CASSLRWGGNQPQHF.